These 32 T cell receptor beta chains came from one sample sequenced in a study of control samples from healthy donors and cancer patients. TCRdb keeps only in-frame clones here, not all; method: immunoSEQ multiplex PCR. The sample consists of under 95,000 clones, more than 85% of them appearing once. The specimen sequenced was blood. The origin of the receptors is a woman aged 30 to 39 in good health.

The chain recombines TRBV19 with TRBJ2-7; 7 nucleotides agree with TRBD1. Trimming at V came to 5 bases and at J to 0 bases, leaving 4 bases not matched to a gene. The germline CDR1 and CDR2 sequences are LNHDA and SQIVND (reference sequence). This CDR3 is 14 amino acids long. CDR3 loop: CASSGAGGSYEQYF. CDR3 coding DNA: TGTGCCAGTAGTGGGGCAGGGGGCTCCTACGAGCAGTACTTC.

The genes are TRBV9 and TRBJ1-2, with 7 bases matching TRBD1. J gave up 4 bases and V 2 bases, and 17 bases lay outside the gene matches. Germline V gives CDR1 SGDLS, CDR2 YYNGEE. This CDR3 region has 18 residues. The CDR3 coding sequence is TGTGCCAGCAGCGTTAGGGGGGGCCCGGGACAGCATGTCTATGGCTACACCTTC. It translates to CASSVRGGPGQHVYGYTF.

This chain joins TRBV28 and TRBJ2-5; TRBD2 aligns across 8 bases. In germline, CDR1 is MDHEN, CDR2 SYDVKM. The CDR3 contains 14 residues. J gave up 6 bases and V 5 bases, and 8 bases lay outside the gene matches. CDR3 region: CASSPGGGRKTQYF. The CDR3 bases are TGTGCCAGCAGTCCCGGGGGGGGCAGAAAGACCCAGTACTTC.

The sample holds one count of this clone. The rearrangement uses TRBV5-1 and TRBJ2-3; no definite D call. Trimming took 4 bases from V and 0 from J, leaving 15 bases between them. The CDR3 covers 16 residues. From germline, CDR1 is SGHRS and CDR2 YFSETQ. Here the CDR3 reads CASSPNKLLSTDTQYF. The DNA of the CDR3 is TGCGCCAGCAGCCCAAATAAACTTCTGAGCACAGATACGCAGTATTTT.

V usage is TRBV5-1 and J usage is TRBJ2-2, with 8 positions matching TRBD1. Unmatched junction bases numbered 9, after V lost 4 bases and J lost 7 bases. CDR3 length equals 15 residues. Germline assignment: CDR1 SGHRS and CDR2 YFSETQ. CDR3 sequence: CASSPQTGASGELFF. The DNA for the CDR3 is TGCGCCAGCAGCCCCCAGACAGGGGCCAGCGGGGAGCTGTTTTTT.

This chain connects TRBV5-6 to TRBJ2-5, with 7 bases lining up with TRBD1. Germline CDR1 reads SGHDT; CDR2 reads YYEEEE. The CDR3 length is 13 residues. With V trimmed by 4 bases and J by 6 bases, 6 bases remained unmatched. CDR3 nucleotide sequence: TGTGCCAGCAGCCAGGGGGACAGACAGACCCAGTACTTC. This codes for CASSQGDRQTQYF. Supplemented by reference TRBV5-6 and TRBJ2-5, the full variable domain reads DAGVTQSPTHLIKTRGQQVTLRCSPKSGHDTVSWYQQALGQGPQFIFQYYEEEERQRGNFPDRFSGHQFPNYSSELNVNALLLGDSALYLCASSQGDRQTQYFGPGTRLLVL.

This clone was detected a few times. The chain is built from TRBV10-1 and TRBJ2-1, with 11 bases aligning to TRBD2. Looked up from germline, CDR1 is WNHNN and CDR2 is SYGVQD (reference sequence). The trim removed 4 bases at V and 7 bases at J, leaving 6 bases unmatched. This CDR3 has 15 residues. The CDR3: CASSGTSGRLNEQFF. CDR3 bases: TGCGCCAGCAGTGGAACTAGCGGGAGATTAAATGAGCAGTTCTTC.

The chain uses TRBV3-1 (or the pseudogene TRBV3-2) and TRBJ1-2; 7 bases match TRBD1. V dropped 6 bases and J dropped 4; count of bases not matched to a gene: 11. The CDR3 covers 15 residues. CDR1 is LGHDT, CDR2 YNNKEL, per germline (reference sequence). The CDR3 is CASSLKGAGGYGYTF. CDR3 coding DNA: TGTGCCAGCAGTCTCAAGGGGGCCGGAGGCTATGGCTACACCTTC.

The chain combines TRBV5-1 with TRBJ2-3, with 9 bases matching TRBD2. The V segment lost 2 bases and the J segment 0 bases; nucleotides outside the gene matches: 7. This CDR3 comprises 17 residues. The V gene's germline CDR1 is SGHRS and CDR2 YFSETQ. The CDR3 coding sequence is TGCGCCAGCAGCTTATTTAGCGGGAGTTCGAGCACAGATACGCAGTATTTT. It specifies CASSLFSGSSSTDTQYF.

The J gene is TRBJ2-7, the V gene TRBV6-4, with D tentatively TRBD2 (5 bases). Trimming pared 5 bases from V and 0 bases from J, leaving 11 bases between. The CDR3 totals 14 residues. The V gene's germline CDR1 is MRHNA and CDR2 SNTAGT. This CDR3 is CASSTAASSYEQYF. The DNA of the CDR3 is TGTGCCAGCAGTACAGCGGCGAGCTCCTACGAGCAGTACTTC.

This chain links TRBV28 with TRBJ1-1; D is undetermined. There are 12 residues in the CDR3. The germline V gene has CDR1 MDHEN and CDR2 SYDVKM. Trimming pared 5 bases from V and 7 bases from J, leaving 11 bases between. As DNA, the CDR3 is TGTGCCAGCAGTCTCGGACGGCTTGAAGCTTTCTTT. This encodes CASSLGRLEAFF. Full variable domain (missing parts from reference TRBV28 and TRBJ1-1): DVKVTQSSRYLVKRTGEKVFLECVQDMDHENMFWYRQDPGLGLRLIYFSYDVKMKEKGDIPEGYSVSREKKERFSLILESASTNQTSMYLCASSLGRLEAFFGQGTRLTVV.

The chain joins TRBV9 to TRBJ2-3; D assignment may be TRBD1 or TRBD2 (6 bases each). This CDR3 region has 18 residues. Germline-derived CDR1 and CDR2 are SGDLS and YYNGEE. Trimming left V 1 base short and J 6 bases short, with 24 bases between. DNA for the CDR3: TGTGCCAGCAGCGTACCAGGGGACAACTGGAGGAGGGCGGATACGCAGTATTTT. This gives the protein CASSVPGDNWRRADTQYF.

This clone was observed a single time. The chain couples TRBV14 to TRBJ1-2; 8 bases match TRBD1. The junction had 8 bases not matched to a gene; V was cut back by 2 bases and J by 6 bases. This CDR3 spans 15 amino acids. CDR1 is SGHDN and CDR2 is FVKESK in the germline V gene. CDR3 nucleotide sequence: TGTGCCAGCAGCCAACAGCCAGGGGGCTGGGATGGCTACACCTTC. Translation: CASSQQPGGWDGYTF.

The rearrangement links TRBV6-6 to TRBJ2-1; 7 bases fit TRBD2. The CDR3 has 15 amino acids. Trimming at V came to 7 bases and at J to 6 bases, leaving 12 bases not matched to a gene. Germline values: CDR1 MNHNY, CDR2 SVGAGI (reference sequence). The CDR3 loop is CASIHGGRAGNEQFF. CDR3 nucleotides: TGTGCCAGCATACACGGGGGGAGGGCAGGCAATGAGCAGTTCTTC.

V usage is TRBV5-6 and J usage is TRBJ1-3; D is undetermined. The germline gives CDR1 SGHDT, CDR2 YYEEEE. CDR3 length: 17 amino acids. Trimming took off 3 bases at V and 0 bases at J, with 16 bases between the two ends. CDR3 residues: CASSSFSGSYSGNTIYF. In nucleotides, the CDR3 is TGTGCCAGCAGCTCATTCAGTGGGAGTTACTCTGGAAACACCATATATTTT.

This clone has a single count. This chain connects TRBV27 to TRBJ2-7, with a weak D call TRBD1 (6 bases). Trimming took 5 bases from V and 2 from J, leaving 13 bases between them. Germline CDR1 and CDR2: MNHEY and SMNVEV (reference sequence). The CDR3 extends over 14 amino acids. Here the CDR3 DNA reads TGTGCCAGCAGTCACTCGGACAGAACCTACGAGCAGTACTTC. It translates to CASSHSDRTYEQYF.

This chain links TRBV9 with TRBJ2-7, with 8 bases that match TRBD1. The V gene's germline CDR1 is SGDLS and CDR2 YYNGEE. The CDR3 runs to 16 residues. V lost 0 bases, J lost 3 bases, and 8 bases stayed unmatched. CDR3 DNA: TGTGCCAGCAGCGTAGACTTCAGACAGGGGAGCTACGAGCAGTACTTC. Its translation: CASSVDFRQGSYEQYF. Full variable domain (rest looked up from reference TRBV9 and TRBJ2-7): DSGVTQTPKHLITATGQRVTLRCSPRSGDLSVYWYQQSLDQGLQFLIQYYNGEERAKGNILERFSAQQFPDLHSELNLSSLELGDSALYFCASSVDFRQGSYEQYFGPGTRLTVT.

This CDR3 is CASSRDSVGNEQFF. CDR3 bases: TGTGCCAGCAGCAGGGACAGCGTCGGGAATGAGCAGTTCTTC. The chain carries TRBV11-2 and TRBJ2-1; TRBD1 agrees at 7 bases. Germline CDR1 and CDR2: SGHAT and FQNNGV. The CDR3 spans 14 residues. Germline trimming cut 5 bases from V and 7 bases from J; bases unmatched to any gene: 8.

The chain uses TRBV13 and TRBJ1-1, with a tentative D call TRBD1 (5 bases). Looked up from germline, CDR1 is PRHDT and CDR2 is FYEKMQ (reference sequence). This CDR3 region has 14 residues. V was pared by 5 bases and J by 3 bases, with 13 bases between. CDR3 nucleotide sequence: TGTGCCAGCAGCCCAATCGGGGACGACACTGAAGCTTTCTTT. As protein: CASSPIGDDTEAFF.

The chain joins TRBV3-1 (or the pseudogene TRBV3-2) to TRBJ2-3; TRBD2 is a possible D gene (5 bases). Germline V lookup: CDR1 LGHDT, CDR2 YNNKEL (reference sequence). V was cut by 6 bases and J by 10 bases, with 23 bases left in between. The CDR3 contains 15 residues. The CDR3 region has the DNA TGTGCCAGCAGTAAGAGGGTTACCGACCGGCGGGCGCAGTATTTT. This codes for CASSKRVTDRRAQYF.

This chain uses TRBV5-1 with TRBJ1-4; 7 nucleotides match TRBD1. V was clipped by 3 bases and J by 8 bases; unmatched bases: 7. Germline V CDR1 and CDR2: SGHRS, YFSETQ. The CDR3 has 14 residues. CDR3 amino acids: CASSSGQRKEKLFF. CDR3 nucleotide sequence: TGCGCCAGCAGCTCGGGACAGAGGAAAGAAAAACTGTTTTTT. The full variable domain, rest sourced from reference TRBV5-1 and TRBJ1-4, is KAGVTQTPRYLIKTRGQQVTLSCSPISGHRSVSWYQQTPGQGLQFLFEYFSETQRNKGNFPGRFSGRQFSNSRSEMNVSTLELGDSALYLCASSSGQRKEKLFFGSGTQLSVL.

The chain recombines TRBV18 with TRBJ1-4, with 11 bases fitting TRBD1. V lost 6 bases, J lost 8 bases, and 8 bases stayed unmatched. Germline CDR1 KGHSH, CDR2 LQKENI. This CDR3 spans 15 amino acids. The CDR3 loop is CASSRPGQGEEKLFF. CDR3 in DNA: TGTGCCAGCTCTCGACCGGGACAGGGGGAAGAAAAACTGTTTTTT.

The chain combines TRBV7-8 with TRBJ1-5; 9 nucleotides agree with TRBD1. Germline CDR1 and CDR2: SGHVS and FQNEAQ. This CDR3 region has 14 residues. V was pared by 5 bases and J by 5 bases, with 4 bases of the junction left unmatched. The CDR3 nucleotides read TGTGCCAGCAGCCTTGGGACAGGGTATCAGCCCCAGCATTTT. This codes for CASSLGTGYQPQHF.

The rearrangement uses TRBV27 and TRBJ1-5; D may be TRBD1 (6 bases). CDR3 length: 15 residues. V gave up 7 bases and J gave up 3 bases, with 16 bases separating them. Germline CDR1 reads MNHEY; CDR2 reads SMNVEV (reference sequence). CDR3 sequence reads: CASTNLQGDNQPQHF. The CDR3 DNA sequence: TGTGCCAGCACTAACTTACAGGGTGACAATCAGCCCCAGCATTTT.

The chain has TRBV27 and TRBJ2-7; D unresolved. The CDR3 covers 15 residues. The germline V gene encodes CDR1 MNHEY and CDR2 SMNVEV (reference sequence). Trimming pared 7 bases from V and 1 base from J, leaving 17 bases between. The CDR3 is CASTKTGSLSYEQYF. In nucleotides, the CDR3 is TGTGCCAGCACCAAAACCGGGTCCCTTTCCTACGAGCAGTACTTC.

The chain combines TRBV6-5 with TRBJ2-7, with 9 bases aligning to TRBD1. This CDR3 spans 15 amino acids. From germline, CDR1 is MNHEY and CDR2 SVGAGI. Losses at the gene ends were 7 bases for V and 4 bases for J; bases not matched to a gene: 11. The CDR3 sequence is CASNSLQGASYEQYF. In DNA form, the CDR3 reads TGTGCCAGCAATTCACTACAGGGGGCTTCGTACGAGCAGTACTTC.

This chain joins TRBV27 and TRBJ1-1; tentatively, D is TRBD1 (5 bases). The CDR3 is 15 residues long. Germline-derived CDR1 and CDR2 are MNHEY and SMNVEV (reference sequence). V was trimmed by 5 bases and J by 1 base, leaving 14 bases between them. CDR3 nucleotides: TGTGCCAGCAGTCCCCGCGGGGGAAAGAACACTGAAGCTTTCTTT. Amino acid sequence: CASSPRGGKNTEAFF.

This chain links TRBV23-1 with TRBJ2-1; a weak D match, TRBD2 (6 bases). TRBV23-1 is an ORF, and what it does is uncertain. Trimming left V 8 bases short and J 6 bases short, with 29 bases between. CDR3 size: 18 residues. CDR3 protein: CASPSRTWRLVWCNEQFF. CDR3 sequence (DNA): TGCGCCAGCCCCAGTAGGACATGGAGACTAGTTTGGTGCAATGAGCAGTTCTTC.

The J gene is TRBJ2-2, the V gene TRBV18; no firm D call. Looked up from germline, CDR1 is KGHSH and CDR2 is LQKENI. Between the trimmed V and J ends, which lost 1 base and 0 bases, there was a span of 3 bases. CDR3 length: 14 residues. For the CDR3, the DNA is TGTGCCAGCTCACCACACCCGAACACCGGGGAGCTGTTTTTT. It specifies CASSPHPNTGELFF.

The chain carries TRBV5-4 and TRBJ2-1; 12 positions match TRBD2. Trimming removed 4 bases from V and 3 bases from J; junction bases left unmatched: 2. Germline V lookup: CDR1 SGHNT, CDR2 YYREEE (reference sequence). This CDR3 has 15 residues. This CDR3 is CASSLTSGSYNEQFF. CDR3 DNA: TGTGCCAGCAGCCTGACTAGCGGGAGCTACAATGAGCAGTTCTTC. Looking up the rest from reference TRBV5-4 and TRBJ2-1 gives the full variable domain: ETGVTQSPTHLIKTRGQQVTLRCSSQSGHNTVSWYQQALGQGPQFIFQYYREEENGRGNFPPRFSGLQFPNYSSELNVNALELDDSALYLCASSLTSGSYNEQFFGPGTRLTVL.

J is TRBJ1-4 and V is TRBV7-2; no clear D. The CDR3 sequence is 14 residues long. The V and J ends lost 0 bases and 4 bases respectively, with 6 bases between them. Germline lookup yields CDR1 SGHTA and CDR2 FQGNSA. In DNA form, the CDR3 reads TGTGCCAGCAGCTTAGCCGGGGTTAATGAAAAACTGTTTTTT. It codes for CASSLAGVNEKLFF.

The gene calls are TRBV5-1 and TRBJ1-5; possibly TRBD1 for D (5 bases). Germline-derived CDR1 and CDR2 are SGHRS and YFSETQ. The CDR3 is 14 amino acids. The V end lost 0 bases, the J end lost 7 bases, and 11 bases lay between the germline ends. This chain's CDR3 is CASSLERGVQPQHF. The DNA of the CDR3 is TGCGCCAGCAGCTTGGAGCGAGGGGTCCAGCCCCAGCATTTT.